This T cell receptor (beta chain) was retrieved from a study of technical replicates of blood from a few donors. The CDR3 runs 14 residues. Trimming pared 5 bases from V and 4 bases from J, leaving 14 bases between. CDR1 and CDR2 from the germline V gene are SGHVS and FQNEAQ. The table came from immunoSEQ multiplex PCR; TCRdb's copy has only in-frame clones and leaves some out. The data contain about 95,000 clones, around 96% of them singletons. The gene calls are TRBV7-8 and TRBJ1-2, with a tentative D call TRBD1 (5 bases). Sequencing used T cells isolated from PBMCs. The TCR originated in a human donor in good health. The CDR3 DNA sequence: TGTGCCAGCAGCGGCGGGGGGTTTCCCTATGGCTACACCTTC. Encoded protein: CASSGGGFPYGYTF. The variable domain in full, with the rest retrieved from reference TRBV7-8 and TRBJ1-2, is GAGVSQSPRYKVAKRGQDVALRCDPISGHVSLFWYQQALGQGPEFLTYFQNEAQLDKSGLPSDRFFAERPEGSVSTLKIQRTQQEDSAVYLCASSGGGFPYGYTFGSGTRLTVV.